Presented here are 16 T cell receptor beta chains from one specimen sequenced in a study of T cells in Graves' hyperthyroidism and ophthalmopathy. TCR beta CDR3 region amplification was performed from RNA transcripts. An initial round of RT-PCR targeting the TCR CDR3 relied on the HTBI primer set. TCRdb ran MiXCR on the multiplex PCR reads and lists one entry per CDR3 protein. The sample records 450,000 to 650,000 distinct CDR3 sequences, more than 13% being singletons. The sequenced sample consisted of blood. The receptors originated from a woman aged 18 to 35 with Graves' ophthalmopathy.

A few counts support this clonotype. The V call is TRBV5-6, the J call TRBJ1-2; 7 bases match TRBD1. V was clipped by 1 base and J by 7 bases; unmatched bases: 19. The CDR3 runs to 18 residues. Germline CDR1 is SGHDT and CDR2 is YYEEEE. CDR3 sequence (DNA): TGTGCCAGCAGCTTGCCGGGACAGATGTTAGCCCGGTCGGTTGGCTACACCTTC. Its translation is CASSLPGQMLARSVGYTF.

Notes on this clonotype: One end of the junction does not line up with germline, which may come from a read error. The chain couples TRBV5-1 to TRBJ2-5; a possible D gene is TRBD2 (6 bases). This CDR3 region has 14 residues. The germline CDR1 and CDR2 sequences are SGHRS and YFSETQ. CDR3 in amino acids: CSSSLEGTQETQYF. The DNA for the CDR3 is TGCTCCAGCAGCTTGGAGGGCACCCAAGAGACCCAGTACTTC. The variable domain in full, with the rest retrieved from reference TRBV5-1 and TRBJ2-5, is KAGVTQTPRYLIKTRGQQVTLSCSPISGHRSVSWYQQTPGQGLQFLFEYFSETQRNKGNFPGRFSGRQFSNSRSEMNVSTLELGDSALYLCSSSLEGTQETQYFGPGTRLLVL.

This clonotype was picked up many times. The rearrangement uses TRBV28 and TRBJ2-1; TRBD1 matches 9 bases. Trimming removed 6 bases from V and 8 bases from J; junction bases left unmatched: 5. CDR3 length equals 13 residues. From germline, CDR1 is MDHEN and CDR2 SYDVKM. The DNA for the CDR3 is TGTGCCAGCAGAATAACAGGGGGCCATGAGCAGTTCTTC. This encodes CASRITGGHEQFF.

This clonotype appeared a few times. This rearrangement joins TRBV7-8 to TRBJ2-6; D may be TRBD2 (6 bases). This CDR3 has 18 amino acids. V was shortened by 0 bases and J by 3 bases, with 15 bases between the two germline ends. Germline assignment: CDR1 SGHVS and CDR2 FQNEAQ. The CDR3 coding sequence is TGTGCCAGCAGCTTAGCGTGGGCGGGGACTGGTGGGGCCAACGTCCTGACTTTC. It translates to CASSLAWAGTGGANVLTF.

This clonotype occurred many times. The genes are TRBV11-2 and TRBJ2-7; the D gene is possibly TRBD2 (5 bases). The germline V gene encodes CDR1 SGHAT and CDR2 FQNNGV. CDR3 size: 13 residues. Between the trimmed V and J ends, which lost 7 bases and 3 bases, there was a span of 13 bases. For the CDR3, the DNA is TGTGCCAGCAAGCCGGACTGGCGCTACGAGCAGTACTTC. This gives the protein CASKPDWRYEQYF.

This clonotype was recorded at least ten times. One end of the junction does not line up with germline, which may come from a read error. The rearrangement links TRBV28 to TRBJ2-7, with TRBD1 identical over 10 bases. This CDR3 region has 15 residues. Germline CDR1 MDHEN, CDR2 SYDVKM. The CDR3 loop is CASSIWGQGPYEQYF. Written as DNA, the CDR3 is TGTGCCAGCAGTATATGGGGACAGGGGCCCTACGAGCAGTACTTC.

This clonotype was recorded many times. The CDR3, as DNA: TGTGCCAGCTTTGGTGCGGGGACTACTGAAGCTTTCTTT. Translation: CASFGAGTTEAFF. The chain joins TRBV27 to TRBJ1-1, with TRBD1 as a possible D gene (5 bases). The V end was cut by 8 bases, the J end by 5 bases, with 15 bases between. The CDR3 sequence is 13 residues long. CDR1 and CDR2 (germline): MNHEY, SMNVEV (reference sequence).

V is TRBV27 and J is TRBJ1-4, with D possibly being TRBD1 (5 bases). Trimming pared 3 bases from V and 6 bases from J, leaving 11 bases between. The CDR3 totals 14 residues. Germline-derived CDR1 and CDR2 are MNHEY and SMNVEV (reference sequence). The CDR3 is CASSFWGGDEKLFF. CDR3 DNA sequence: TGTGCCAGCAGTTTCTGGGGAGGGGATGAAAAACTGTTTTTT.

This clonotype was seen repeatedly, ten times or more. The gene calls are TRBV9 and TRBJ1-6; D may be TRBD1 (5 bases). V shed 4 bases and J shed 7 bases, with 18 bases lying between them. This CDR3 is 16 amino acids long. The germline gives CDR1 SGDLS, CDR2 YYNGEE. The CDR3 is CASSPGGWGKNSPLHF. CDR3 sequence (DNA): TGTGCCAGCAGCCCGGGGGGGTGGGGTAAGAATTCACCCCTCCACTTT.

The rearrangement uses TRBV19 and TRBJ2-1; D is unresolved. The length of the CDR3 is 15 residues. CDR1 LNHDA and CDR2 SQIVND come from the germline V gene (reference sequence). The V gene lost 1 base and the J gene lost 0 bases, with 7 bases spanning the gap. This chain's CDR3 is CASSIGQSSYNEQFF. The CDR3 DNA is TGTGCCAGTAGTATAGGGCAGAGCTCCTACAATGAGCAGTTCTTC.

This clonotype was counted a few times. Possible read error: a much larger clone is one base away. CDR3 coding DNA: TGTGCCAGCAGCCGAAAGCGGGAGGGCCCAGATACGCGGTATTTT. It yields the protein CASSRKREGPDTRYF. The chain recombines TRBV12-3 or TRBV12-4 with TRBJ2-3, with 10 bases fitting TRBD2. The CDR3 extends over 15 amino acids.

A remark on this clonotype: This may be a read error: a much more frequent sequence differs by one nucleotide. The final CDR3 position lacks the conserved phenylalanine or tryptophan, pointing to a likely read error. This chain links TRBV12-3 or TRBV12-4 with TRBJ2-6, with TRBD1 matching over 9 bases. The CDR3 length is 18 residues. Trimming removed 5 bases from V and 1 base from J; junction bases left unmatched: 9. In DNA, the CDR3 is TGTGCCAGCAGTGACCCGGGACAGGGATTTTCTGGGGCCAACGTCCTGACTTCC. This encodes CASSDPGQGFSGANVLTS.

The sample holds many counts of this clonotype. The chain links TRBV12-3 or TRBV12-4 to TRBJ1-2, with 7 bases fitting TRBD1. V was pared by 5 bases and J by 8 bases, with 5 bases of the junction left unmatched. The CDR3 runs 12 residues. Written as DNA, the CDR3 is TGTGCCAGCAGTCGTCGGACAGGCGGCTACACCTTC. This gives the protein CASSRRTGGYTF.

The CDR3 DNA reads as TGTGCCAGCAGCTCGGGACAGACAAATGAAAAACTGTTTTTT. Its translation: CASSSGQTNEKLFF. The rearrangement links TRBV7-2 to TRBJ1-4; the match to TRBD1 covers 7 bases. Germline CDR1 reads SGHTA; CDR2 reads FQGNSA. The CDR3 loop spans 14 amino acids. Unmatched junction bases numbered 4, after V lost 4 bases and J lost 5 bases.

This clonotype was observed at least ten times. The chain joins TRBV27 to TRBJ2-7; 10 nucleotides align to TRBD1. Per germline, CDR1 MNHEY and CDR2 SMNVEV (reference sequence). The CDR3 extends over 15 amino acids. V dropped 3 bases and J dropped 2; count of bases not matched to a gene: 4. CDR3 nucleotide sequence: TGTGCCAGCAGTTTTAGGACAGGGGGGACCTACGAGCAGTACTTC. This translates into CASSFRTGGTYEQYF.

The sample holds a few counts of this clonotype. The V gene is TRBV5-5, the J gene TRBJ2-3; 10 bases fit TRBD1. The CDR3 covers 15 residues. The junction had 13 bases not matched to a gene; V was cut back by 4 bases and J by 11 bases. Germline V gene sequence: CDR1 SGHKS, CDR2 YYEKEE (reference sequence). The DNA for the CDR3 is TGTGCCAGCAGCCTGGAACACGACAGGGGGCAAATGCAGTATTTT. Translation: CASSLEHDRGQMQYF.